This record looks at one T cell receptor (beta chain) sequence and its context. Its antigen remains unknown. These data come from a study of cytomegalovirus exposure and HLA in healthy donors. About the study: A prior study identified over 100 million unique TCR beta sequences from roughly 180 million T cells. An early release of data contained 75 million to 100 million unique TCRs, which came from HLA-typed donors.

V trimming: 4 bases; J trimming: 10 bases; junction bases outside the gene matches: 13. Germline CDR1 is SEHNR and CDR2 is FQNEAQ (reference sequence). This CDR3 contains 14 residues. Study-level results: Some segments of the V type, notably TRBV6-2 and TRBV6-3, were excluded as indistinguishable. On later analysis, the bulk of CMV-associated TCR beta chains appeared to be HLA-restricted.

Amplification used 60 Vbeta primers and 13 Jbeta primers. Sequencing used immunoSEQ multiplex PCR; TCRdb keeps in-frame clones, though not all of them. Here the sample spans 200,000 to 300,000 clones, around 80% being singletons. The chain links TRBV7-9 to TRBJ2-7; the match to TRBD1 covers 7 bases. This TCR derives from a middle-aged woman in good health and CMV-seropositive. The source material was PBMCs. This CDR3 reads CASSSTFTGELQYF. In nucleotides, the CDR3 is TGTGCCAGCAGCTCAACTTTCACAGGGGAGTTACAGTACTTC.